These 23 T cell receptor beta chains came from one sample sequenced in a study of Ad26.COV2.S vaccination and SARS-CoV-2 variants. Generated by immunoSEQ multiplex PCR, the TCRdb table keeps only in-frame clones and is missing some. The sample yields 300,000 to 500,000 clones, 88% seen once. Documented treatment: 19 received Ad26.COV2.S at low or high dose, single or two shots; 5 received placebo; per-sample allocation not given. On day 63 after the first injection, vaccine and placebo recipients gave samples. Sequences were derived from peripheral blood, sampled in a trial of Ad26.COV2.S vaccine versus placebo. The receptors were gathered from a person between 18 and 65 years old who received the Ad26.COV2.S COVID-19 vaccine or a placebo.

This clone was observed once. CDR3: CSVGYGNTEAFF. CDR3 DNA sequence: TGCAGCGTTGGATATGGGAACACTGAAGCTTTCTTT. The V call is TRBV29-1, the J call TRBJ1-1; D uncertain. Germline lookup yields CDR1 SQVTM and CDR2 ANQGSEA. With 4 bases removed from V and 1 base from J, the gap between germline ends came to 7 bases. This CDR3 comprises 12 residues.

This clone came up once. For the CDR3, the DNA is TGTGCCAGCAGCTACGACCCCAACCGGGGCACCATATATTTT. It encodes CASSYDPNRGTIYF. This sequence joins TRBV5-4 and TRBJ1-3, with unresolved D. The CDR3 has 14 amino acids. The ends were cut back, 3 bases at V and 9 bases at J, with 16 bases in the middle. CDR1 is SGHNT and CDR2 is YYREEE in the germline V gene (reference sequence).

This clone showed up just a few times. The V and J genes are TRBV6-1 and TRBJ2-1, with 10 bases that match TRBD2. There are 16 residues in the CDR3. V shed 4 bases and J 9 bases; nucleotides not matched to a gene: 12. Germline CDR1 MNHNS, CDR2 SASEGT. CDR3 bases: TGTGCCAGCAGTGCCCTGGGTGAGCGGGGGGGTCGTGAGCAGTTCTTC. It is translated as CASSALGERGGREQFF.

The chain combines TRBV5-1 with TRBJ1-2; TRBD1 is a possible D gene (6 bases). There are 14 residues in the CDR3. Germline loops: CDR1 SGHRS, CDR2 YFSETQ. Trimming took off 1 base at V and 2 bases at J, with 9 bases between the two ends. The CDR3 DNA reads TGCGCCAGCAGCTTGAACAGGGAGAACTATGGCTACACCTTC. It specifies CASSLNRENYGYTF.

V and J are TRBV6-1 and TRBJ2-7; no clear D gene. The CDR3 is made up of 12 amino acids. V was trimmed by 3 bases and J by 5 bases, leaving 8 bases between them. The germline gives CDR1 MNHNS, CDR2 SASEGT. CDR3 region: CASSDLRDEQYF. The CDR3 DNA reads TGTGCCAGCAGTGATTTAAGGGACGAGCAGTACTTC.

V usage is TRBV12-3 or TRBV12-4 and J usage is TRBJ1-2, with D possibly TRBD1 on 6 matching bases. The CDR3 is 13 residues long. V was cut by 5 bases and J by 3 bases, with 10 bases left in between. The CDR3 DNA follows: TGTGCCAGCAGTCCGGACAGTCACTATGGCTACACCTTC. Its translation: CASSPDSHYGYTF.

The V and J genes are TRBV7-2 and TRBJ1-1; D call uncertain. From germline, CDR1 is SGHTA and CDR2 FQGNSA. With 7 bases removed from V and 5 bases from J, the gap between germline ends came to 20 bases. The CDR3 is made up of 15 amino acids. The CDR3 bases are TGTGCCAGCACCCTGGGGAGCCAGCGAGAAACTGAAGCTTTCTTT. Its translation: CASTLGSQRETEAFF.

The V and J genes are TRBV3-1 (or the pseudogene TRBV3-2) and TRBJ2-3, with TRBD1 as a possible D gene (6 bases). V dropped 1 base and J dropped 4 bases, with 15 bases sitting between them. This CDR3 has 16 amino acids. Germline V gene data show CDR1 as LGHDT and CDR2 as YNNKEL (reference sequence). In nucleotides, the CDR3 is TGTGCCAGCAGCCAAGGTCATTCAGGGGCGCCAGATACGCAGTATTTT. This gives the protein CASSQGHSGAPDTQYF.

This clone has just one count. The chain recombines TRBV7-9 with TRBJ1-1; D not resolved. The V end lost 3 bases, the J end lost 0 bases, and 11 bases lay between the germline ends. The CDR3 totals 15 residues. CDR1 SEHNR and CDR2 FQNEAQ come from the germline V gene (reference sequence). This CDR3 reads CASSLAETMNTEAFF. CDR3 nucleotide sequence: TGTGCCAGCAGCTTGGCCGAAACCATGAACACTGAAGCTTTCTTT. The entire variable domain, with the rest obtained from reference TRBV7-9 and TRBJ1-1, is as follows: DTGVSQNPRHKITKRGQNVTFRCDPISEHNRLYWYRQTLGQGPEFLTYFQNEAQLEKSRLLSDRFSAERPKGSFSTLEIQRTEQGDSAMYLCASSLAETMNTEAFFGQGTRLTVV.

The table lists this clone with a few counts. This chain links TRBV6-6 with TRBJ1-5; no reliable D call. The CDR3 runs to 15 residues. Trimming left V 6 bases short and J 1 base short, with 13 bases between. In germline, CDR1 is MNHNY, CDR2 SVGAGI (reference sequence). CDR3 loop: CASSPPGSSNQPQHF. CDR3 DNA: TGTGCCAGCAGCCCCCCGGGATCGAGCAATCAGCCCCAGCATTTT.

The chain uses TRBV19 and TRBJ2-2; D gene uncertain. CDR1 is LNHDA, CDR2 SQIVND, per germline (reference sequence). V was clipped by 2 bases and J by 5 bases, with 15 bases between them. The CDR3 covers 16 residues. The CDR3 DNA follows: TGTGCCAGTAGTATAAGAGGACCCCGCGAAACCGGGGAGCTGTTTTTT. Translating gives CASSIRGPRETGELFF.

CDR3 amino acids: CASSLLGRNEQFF. The CDR3 DNA sequence: TGTGCCAGCAGCTTGTTAGGGCGTAATGAGCAGTTCTTC. The V call is TRBV5-6, the J call TRBJ2-1; unclear D gene. V was shortened by 1 base and J by 7 bases, with 9 bases between the two germline ends. Germline V lookup: CDR1 SGHDT, CDR2 YYEEEE. The CDR3 consists of 13 residues. The whole variable domain, filled in from reference TRBV5-6 and TRBJ2-1, reads DAGVTQSPTHLIKTRGQQVTLRCSPKSGHDTVSWYQQALGQGPQFIFQYYEEEERQRGNFPDRFSGHQFPNYSSELNVNALLLGDSALYLCASSLLGRNEQFFGPGTRLTVL.

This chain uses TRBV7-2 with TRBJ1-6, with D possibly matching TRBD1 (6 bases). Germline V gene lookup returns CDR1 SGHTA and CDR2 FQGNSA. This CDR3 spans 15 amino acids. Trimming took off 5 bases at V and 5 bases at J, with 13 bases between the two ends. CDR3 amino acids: CASSQRQEHNSPLHF. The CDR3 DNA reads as TGTGCCAGCAGCCAGCGACAGGAACATAATTCACCCCTCCACTTT.

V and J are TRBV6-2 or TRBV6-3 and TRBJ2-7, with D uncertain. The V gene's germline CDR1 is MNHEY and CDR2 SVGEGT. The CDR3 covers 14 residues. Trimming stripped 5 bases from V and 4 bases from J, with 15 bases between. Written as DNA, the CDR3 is TGTGCCAGCAGTCCGCATCTTTTAGTGTACGAGCAGTACTTC. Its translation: CASSPHLLVYEQYF.

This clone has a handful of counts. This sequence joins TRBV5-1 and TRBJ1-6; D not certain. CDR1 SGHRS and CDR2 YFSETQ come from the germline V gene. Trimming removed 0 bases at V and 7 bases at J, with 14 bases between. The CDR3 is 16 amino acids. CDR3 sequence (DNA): TGCGCCAGCAGCTTGGAAGTTGCTGCTGGGAATTCACCCCTCCACTTT. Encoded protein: CASSLEVAAGNSPLHF.

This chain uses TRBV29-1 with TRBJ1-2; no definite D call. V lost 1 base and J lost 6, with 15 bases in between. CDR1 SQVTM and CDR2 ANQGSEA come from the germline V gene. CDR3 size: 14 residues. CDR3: CSVEGFGGKHGYTF. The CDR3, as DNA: TGCAGCGTTGAAGGTTTCGGAGGGAAACATGGCTACACCTTC.

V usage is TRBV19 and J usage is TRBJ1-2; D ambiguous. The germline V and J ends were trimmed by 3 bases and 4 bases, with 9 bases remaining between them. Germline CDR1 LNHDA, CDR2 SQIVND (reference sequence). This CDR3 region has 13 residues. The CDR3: CASSMAEAYGYTF. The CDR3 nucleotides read TGTGCCAGTAGTATGGCCGAAGCCTATGGCTACACCTTC.

The CDR3 region has the DNA TGCGCCAGCAAACGGACAGGGGGATCATCACCCCTCCACTTT. Residues: CASKRTGGSSPLHF. The chain uses TRBV4-1 and TRBJ1-6; 10 bases line up with TRBD1. The length of the CDR3 is 14 residues. CDR1 is MGHRA, CDR2 YSYEKL, per germline. V was clipped by 7 bases and J by 10 bases; unmatched bases: 7.

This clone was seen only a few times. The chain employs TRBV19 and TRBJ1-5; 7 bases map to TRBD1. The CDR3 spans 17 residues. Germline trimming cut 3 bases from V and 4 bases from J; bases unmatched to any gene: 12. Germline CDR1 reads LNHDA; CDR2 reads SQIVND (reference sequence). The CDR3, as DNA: TGTGCCAGTAGTATCTTAGGGGGCCAGGCTGTAAATCAGCCCCAGCATTTT. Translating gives CASSILGGQAVNQPQHF.

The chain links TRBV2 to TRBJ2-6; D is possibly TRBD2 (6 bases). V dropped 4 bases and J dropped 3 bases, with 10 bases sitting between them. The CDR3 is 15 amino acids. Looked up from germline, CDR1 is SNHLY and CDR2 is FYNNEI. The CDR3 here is CASSGGGRGANVLTF. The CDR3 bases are TGTGCCAGCAGTGGAGGAGGGCGTGGGGCCAACGTCCTGACTTTC. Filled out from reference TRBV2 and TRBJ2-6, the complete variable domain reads EPEVTQTPSHQVTQMGQEVILRCVPISNHLYFYWYRQILGQKVEFLVSFYNNEISEKSEIFDDQFSVERPDGSNFTLKIRSTKLEDSAMYFCASSGGGRGANVLTFGAGSRLTVL.

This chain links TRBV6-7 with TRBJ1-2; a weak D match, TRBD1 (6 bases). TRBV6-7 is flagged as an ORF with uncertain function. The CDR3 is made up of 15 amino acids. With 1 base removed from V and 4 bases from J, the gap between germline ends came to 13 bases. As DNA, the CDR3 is TGTGCCAGCAGTTACTTATTAGGGGGTAGCTATGGCTACACCTTC. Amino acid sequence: CASSYLLGGSYGYTF.

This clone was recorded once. The CDR3 protein is CASSWTTGGGMEGSYEQYF. As DNA, the CDR3 is TGCGCCAGCAGCTGGACCACGGGGGGTGGCATGGAGGGCTCCTACGAGCAGTACTTC. V and J are TRBV5-1 and TRBJ2-7; 7 nucleotides line up with TRBD2. Losses at the gene ends were 3 bases for V and 0 bases for J; bases not matched to a gene: 18. CDR1 SGHRS and CDR2 YFSETQ come from the germline V gene. There are 19 residues in the CDR3.

Written as DNA, the CDR3 is TGCGCCAGCAGCCACGGGGAAAGCCTTAACTATGGCTACACCTTC. Translation gives CASSHGESLNYGYTF. The chain carries TRBV4-1 and TRBJ1-2; no reliable D call. V was pared by 3 bases and J by 1 base, with 12 bases between. The germline V gene encodes CDR1 MGHRA and CDR2 YSYEKL. CDR3 length: 15 residues.